The 11 T cell receptor beta chains in this list originate from one sample, sequenced in a study of blood T cell repertoires in COVID-19. The method was immunoSEQ multiplex PCR; TCRdb's version includes in-frame clones alone and lacks a portion of them. The data hold about 59,000 clones, with around three quarters observed a single time. Material for sequencing was peripheral blood. All receptors derive from a man aged 55-75 years with acute or convalescent COVID-19.

This clone appeared a few times. The rearrangement uses TRBV6-5 and TRBJ2-7; maybe TRBD2 (5 bases). In germline, CDR1 is MNHEY, CDR2 SVGAGI. This CDR3 has 14 amino acids. Trimming took 8 bases from V and 0 from J, leaving 14 bases between them. This chain's CDR3 is CASRLGVDSYEQYF. The CDR3 region has the DNA TGTGCCAGCCGACTCGGGGTGGACTCCTACGAGCAGTACTTC.

This chain uses TRBV29-1 with TRBJ1-2; unclear D gene. The germline V gene encodes CDR1 SQVTM and CDR2 ANQGSEA. The V end lost 7 bases, the J end lost 0 bases, and 12 bases lay between the germline ends. The CDR3 extends over 13 amino acids. CDR3 nucleotide sequence: TGCAGCGCGAGAACCGGGTCTAACTATGGCTACACCTTC. Translation gives CSARTGSNYGYTF.

The chain is built from TRBV3-1 (or the pseudogene TRBV3-2) and TRBJ1-1, with TRBD1 matching over 7 bases. The CDR3 sequence is 11 residues long. Germline V gene sequence: CDR1 LGHDT, CDR2 YNNKEL (reference sequence). V was clipped by 3 bases and J by 11 bases; unmatched bases: 3. CDR3 in amino acids: CASSQDRWAFF. The CDR3 DNA reads TGTGCCAGCAGCCAGGACAGGTGGGCTTTCTTT.

The rearrangement uses TRBV19 and TRBJ2-4; D gene uncertain. Trimming took 3 bases from V and 8 from J, leaving 5 bases between them. The CDR3 is made up of 11 amino acids. Germline V gene sequence: CDR1 LNHDA, CDR2 SQIVND (reference sequence). The CDR3 spells CASSIRDIQYF. CDR3 nucleotide sequence: TGTGCCAGTAGTATCCGGGACATTCAGTACTTC.

The chain employs TRBV2 and TRBJ2-1; 9 bases map to TRBD1. The junction had 7 bases not matched to a gene; V was cut back by 9 bases and J by 7 bases. CDR3 length equals 13 residues. Germline CDR1 is SNHLY and CDR2 is FYNNEI. The CDR3, as DNA: TGTGCCAGTGGGGACAGGGTGGCAAATGAGCAGTTCTTC. Its protein product is CASGDRVANEQFF.

The rearrangement links TRBV7-9 to TRBJ2-5, with 7 bases identical to TRBD1. CDR3 length equals 15 residues. Germline CDR1 SEHNR, CDR2 FQNEAQ (reference sequence). After removal of 3 bases from V and 4 bases from J, the junction contained 8 bases not matched to a gene. The CDR3 loop reads CASSFMQGVGETQYF. The CDR3 DNA follows: TGTGCCAGCAGCTTCATGCAGGGGGTCGGAGAGACCCAGTACTTC.

V is TRBV19 and J is TRBJ2-7, with a tentative D call TRBD2 (5 bases). The CDR3 runs to 14 residues. Trimming shortened V by 4 bases and J by 6 bases, and 16 bases separated the two germline ends. Germline-derived CDR1 and CDR2 are LNHDA and SQIVND (reference sequence). The chain's CDR3 is CASSTGRGAREQYF. In DNA form, the CDR3 reads TGTGCCAGTAGTACGGGTCGGGGAGCACGCGAGCAGTACTTC.

V gene TRBV24-1 combines with J gene TRBJ2-1; TRBD1 matches at 8 bases. This CDR3 has 16 amino acids. Germline CDR1 and CDR2: KGHDR and SFDVKD. V lost 5 bases and J lost 2; bases outside the gene matches: 7. The CDR3 spells CATSGQDRETYNEQFF. In DNA form, the CDR3 reads TGTGCCACCAGTGGTCAGGACAGGGAAACCTACAATGAGCAGTTCTTC.

The chain links TRBV14 to TRBJ1-4, with D unclear. The germline CDR1 and CDR2 sequences are SGHDN and FVKESK. V lost 4 bases to trimming and J lost 8 bases, with 8 bases between them. The CDR3 is 12 amino acids. The CDR3 bases are TGTGCCAGCAGCCTACTAGGGGAAAAACTGTTTTTT. This codes for CASSLLGEKLFF.

The CDR3 loop is CAISEGLAVQETQYF. CDR3 bases: TGTGCCATCAGTGAGGGACTAGCAGTCCAAGAGACCCAGTACTTC. The rearrangement joins TRBV10-3 to TRBJ2-5; 8 bases are shared with TRBD2. With 2 bases clipped from V and 1 base from J, the junction kept 3 bases outside the gene matches. Germline CDR1 is ENHRY and CDR2 is SYGVKD. The CDR3 runs 15 residues.

J is TRBJ1-3 and V is TRBV18, with D maybe TRBD1 (5 bases). CDR1 is KGHSH and CDR2 is LQKENI in the germline V gene. V shed 2 bases and J shed 4 bases, with 18 bases lying between them. The CDR3 runs 17 residues. CDR3 in DNA: TGTGCCAGCTCACCAACATCGGCAGGGTCAGAAGGAAACACCATATATTTT. This gives the protein CASSPTSAGSEGNTIYF.